This T cell receptor beta chain was profiled in a study of T cell repertoires in cytomegalovirus infection. Overall study: Public TCR beta signatures marked donors with CMV infection and the matching HLA. Study-wide points: Carriage of CMV together with the relevant HLA was identifiable through cumulative public TCR beta family frequency. Predominance within the ex vivo response was attributable to HLA-C-restricted CMV-specific TCR beta clonotypes.

This clonotype has more than one count but fewer than ten. The target antigen is unknown. TCRdb fed the reads into MiXCR, producing one record per CDR3 protein. Here the sample spans more than 500,000 distinct CDR3 sequences, approximately 16% being singletons. This receptor was obtained from a human donor in good health (CMV status not recorded). Some clones in this sample may be carry-over from other donors' samples. The sequenced material came from CD8+ T cells from PBMCs.

In nucleotides, the CDR3 is TGTGCCAGCAGCTTGGATGGGGGGACCTACAATGAGCAGTTCTTC. Its translation: CASSLDGGTYNEQFF. J is TRBJ2-1 and V is TRBV5-4; TRBD2 is a possible D gene (6 bases). Germline V gene data show CDR1 as SGHNT and CDR2 as YYREEE (reference sequence). Trimming stripped 0 bases from V and 2 bases from J, with 9 bases between. This CDR3 spans 15 amino acids.